The T cell receptor beta chain described here comes from a study of beta chain features in type 1 diabetes. As every portion of the isolated RNA was reverse transcribed, the sequencing read expressed TCRB transcripts. Produced via immunoSEQ multiplex PCR; TCRdb's table is partial and in-frame only. Of around 190,000 clones listed, approximately 13% were seen once; the top ten hold less than 0.7%. Germline V CDR1 and CDR2: LGHNA, YNFKEQ. This CDR3 has 16 amino acids. Trimming removed 1 base from V and 7 bases from J; junction bases left unmatched: 8. V usage is TRBV4-2 and J usage is TRBJ2-1; 9 bases fit TRBD2. Material for sequencing was central memory CD4+ T cells from blood. This TCR was recovered from a woman in her late teens or twenties in good health. CDR3 sequence reads: CASSQVAGGPGNEQFF. The CDR3, as DNA: TGTGCCAGCAGCCAAGTGGCGGGAGGGCCGGGAAATGAGCAGTTCTTC.